This TCR beta chain was identified in a study of blood T cell repertoires in COVID-19. Overall study context: COVID-19 samples collected from the United States, Italy and Spain covered acute and convalescent phases.

Per the original data handling: Reference gene primer amplification gave estimated nucleated cell counts. Measured with immunoSEQ multiplex PCR; TCRdb has only the in-frame clones, and not every one. V and J calls and clone size follow that table, whereas D and trimming were derived from the DNA. Of more than 100,000 clones in the sample, roughly 84% are singletons; the top ten hold approximately 1.5%. The V and J ends lost 0 bases and 6 bases, in that order; junction bases with no gene match: 6. This CDR3 is built from 15 residues. Germline CDR1 is SGHAT and CDR2 is FQDESV (reference sequence). J is TRBJ2-7 and V is TRBV11-1; the match to TRBD2 covers 9 bases. The clonotype originates from a man aged 60-69 years with acute or convalescent COVID-19. What was sequenced was peripheral blood. The CDR3 region is CASSLARTSVGEQYF. The CDR3 nucleotides read TGTGCCAGCAGCTTAGCTCGGACTAGCGTTGGCGAGCAGTACTTC. Full variable domain (missing parts from reference TRBV11-1 and TRBJ2-7): EAEVAQSPRYKITEKSQAVAFWCDPISGHATLYWYRQILGQGPELLVQFQDESVVDDSQLPKDRFSAERLKGVDSTLKIQPAELGDSAMYLCASSLARTSVGEQYFGPGTRLTVT.